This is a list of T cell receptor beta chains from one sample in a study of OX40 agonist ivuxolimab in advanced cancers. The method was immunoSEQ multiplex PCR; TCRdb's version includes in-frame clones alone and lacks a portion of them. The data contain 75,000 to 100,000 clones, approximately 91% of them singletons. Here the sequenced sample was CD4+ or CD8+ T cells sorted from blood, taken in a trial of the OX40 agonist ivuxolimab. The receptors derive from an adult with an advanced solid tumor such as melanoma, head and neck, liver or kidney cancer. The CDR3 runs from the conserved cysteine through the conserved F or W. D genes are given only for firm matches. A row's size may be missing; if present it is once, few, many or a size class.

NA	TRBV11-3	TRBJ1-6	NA	TGTGCCAGCAGCTTATCCCCCCTTTCACCCCTCCACTTT	CASSLSPLSPLHF
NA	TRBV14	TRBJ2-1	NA	TGTGCCAGCAGCCTGGTGGAGGGGGGGTACAATGAGCAGTTCTTC	CASSLVEGGYNEQFF
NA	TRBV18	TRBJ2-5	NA	TGTGCCAGCTCACCACAGGGGGTCCGGGAGACCCAGTACTTC	CASSPQGVRETQYF
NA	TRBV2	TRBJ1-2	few	TGTGCCACCAGACAGTACTATGGCTACACCTTC	CATRQYYGYTF
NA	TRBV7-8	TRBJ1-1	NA	TGTGCCAGCAGCCTACGGCCGGGGGCCATGAACACTGAAGCTTTCTTT	CASSLRPGAMNTEAFF
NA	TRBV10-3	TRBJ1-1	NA	TGTGCCATCAGTGCGTCGACAGGCACTGAAGCTTTCTTT	CAISASTGTEAFF
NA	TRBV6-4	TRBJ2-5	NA	TGTGCCAGCAGTGACTCCCGGACACAGGAAGAGACCCAGTACTTC	CASSDSRTQEETQYF
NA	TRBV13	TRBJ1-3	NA	TGTGCCAGCAGCCCGGGGCCGGGGGGCACCATATATTTT	CASSPGPGGTIYF
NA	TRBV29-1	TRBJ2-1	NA	TGCAGCGTTGAAGAAGGGTCACTGGGGGGAAATGAGCAGTTCTTC	CSVEEGSLGGNEQFF
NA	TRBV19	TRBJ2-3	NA	TGTGCCAGTAGTATGGAACCCACAGATACGCAGTATTTT	CASSMEPTDTQYF
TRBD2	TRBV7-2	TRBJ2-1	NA	TGTGCCAGCAGCTTAAAGGCAGCGGGACATGAGCAGTTCTTC	CASSLKAAGHEQFF
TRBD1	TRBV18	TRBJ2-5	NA	TGTGCCAGCTCACCGCTGACAGGGTCGCAAGAGACCCAGTACTTC	CASSPLTGSQETQYF
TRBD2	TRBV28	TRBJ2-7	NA	TGTGCCAGCAGTCCCGCTTCTACTAGCGGGACCTCCTACGAGCAGTACTTC	CASSPASTSGTSYEQYF
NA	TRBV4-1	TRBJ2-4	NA	TGCGCCAGCAGCCAAGGACCGGGGTCCACCAAAAACATTCAGTACTTC	CASSQGPGSTKNIQYF